This is a list of T cell receptor beta chains from one sample in a study of blood T cell repertoires in COVID-19. Data came from immunoSEQ multiplex PCR; TCRdb stores just in-frame clones and leaves some out. The sample consists of under 150,000 clones, almost 70% of them appearing once. Material: peripheral blood. These receptors were obtained from a woman in her 70s with acute or convalescent COVID-19. Each CDR3 is given with its conserved first and last residue. The D gene is left open where the match is weak. Clone size is given for some rows only: seen once, a few or many times, or a class if the clone is expanded.

TRBV19	TRBJ1-2	TRBD1	few	TGTGCCAGTAGTATACGGACAGGGGGTGCGCACTATGGCTACACCTTC	CASSIRTGGAHYGYTF
TRBV19	TRBJ2-1	.	.	TGTGCCAGCAGTAGTACCCCGCAGGGAACCAATGAGCAGTTCTTC	CASSSTPQGTNEQFF
TRBV12-3/TRBV12-4	TRBJ2-3	.	.	TGTGCCGCAGCGGGTGCCACAGATACGCAGTATTTT	CAAAGATDTQYF
TRBV21-1	TRBJ1-2	.	.	TGTGCCAGCAAGAAGGGACAGGGGAACTATGGCTACACCTTC	CASKKGQGNYGYTF
TRBV15	TRBJ2-2	.	few	TGTGCCACCAGCAGTTCGGTTACCGGGGAGCTGTTTTTT	CATSSSVTGELFF
TRBV10-3	TRBJ1-5	TRBD1	.	TGTGCCATCAGTGAGGCACAGGGGCAGCCCCAGCATTTT	CAISEAQGQPQHF
TRBV4-3	TRBJ2-2	.	.	TGCGCCAGCAGCCAAGTATACCCGGACGGGGTGCTGTTTTTT	CASSQVYPDGVLFF
TRBV30	TRBJ1-1	TRBD1	.	TGTGCCTGGAGGAAGGGGGCGAGCACTGAAGCTTTCTTT	CAWRKGASTEAFF
TRBV9	TRBJ1-1	.	few	TGTGCCAGCAGCGTAGGAGGGGGGGGTCCCACTGAAGCTTTCTTT	CASSVGGGGPTEAFF
TRBV4-3	TRBJ2-7	TRBD2	.	TGCGCCAGCAGCCAAACTGGGACTAACTCTTTACGAGGGCAGTACTTC	CASSQTGTNSLRGQYF
TRBV5-1	TRBJ2-3	.	.	TGCGCCAGCAGCCGCGGCACAGATACGCAGTATTTT	CASSRGTDTQYF
TRBV7-2	TRBJ2-7	TRBD2	.	TGTGCCAGCAGCTTCACTAGCGGGAGGCCTCCGATGGAGCAGTACTTC	CASSFTSGRPPMEQYF
TRBV5-1	TRBJ2-7	TRBD2	.	TGCGCCAGCAGCTTTACCGGGACTAGCGGGAGTAATCCCTACGAGCAGTACTTC	CASSFTGTSGSNPYEQYF
TRBV19	TRBJ1-4	.	.	TGTGCCAGTACCATCGGACTGCAAAATGAAAAACTGTTTTTT	CASTIGLQNEKLFF
TRBV5-5	TRBJ1-4	TRBD1	.	TGTGCCAGCAGCTGGGACAGGGGGAATCCCTTGAATGAAAAACTGTTTTTT	CASSWDRGNPLNEKLFF
TRBV25-1	TRBJ1-3	.	.	TGTGCCAGCAGTGAAGTCCTCTCTGGAAACACCATATATTTT	CASSEVLSGNTIYF
TRBV12-5	TRBJ2-7	.	.	TGTGCTAGTGCCTACCTCCGGGACACTTCCTACGAGCAGTACTTC	CASAYLRDTSYEQYF
TRBV24-1	TRBJ2-3	.	.	TGTGCCCCAGGTACGCAGTATTTT	CAPGTQYF
TRBV4-3	TRBJ2-3	TRBD2	.	TGCGCCAGCAGCCAGACTAGCGGGAGTCGCACAGATACGCAGTATTTT	CASSQTSGSRTDTQYF
TRBV10-3	TRBJ2-7	TRBD2	few	TGTGCCATCAGGGGACTAGCGGGAGGGATGGAGCAGTACTTC	CAIRGLAGGMEQYF
TRBV28	TRBJ1-2	TRBD1	.	TGTGCCAGCAGTTCAACGTCGGGACAGGGGGCGGGTGGCTACACCTTC	CASSSTSGQGAGGYTF
TRBV28	TRBJ2-5	TRBD1	.	TGTGCCAGCAGTTCCGGGACAGGGAAGAAAGAGACCCAGTACTTC	CASSSGTGKKETQYF
TRBV11-2	TRBJ2-5	.	.	TGTGCCAGCAGCTTACCGGGGACTGCCGGGGAGACCCAGTACTTC	CASSLPGTAGETQYF
TRBV5-1	TRBJ1-1	.	.	TGCGCCAGCAGCGCGGGGGACCGTGGGACTGAAGCTTTCTTT	CASSAGDRGTEAFF
TRBV15	TRBJ1-5	.	.	TGTGCCACCAGCCCTCACAGGGACCAGCCCCAGCATTTT	CATSPHRDQPQHF
TRBV18	TRBJ2-3	.	.	TGTGCCAGCTCACCAGTTCAGGGATGGGATACGCAGTATTTT	CASSPVQGWDTQYF
TRBV5-8	TRBJ1-1	TRBD1	.	TGTGCCAGCAGCTTACCGGGACAGGGGCCGGCGAACACTGAAGCTTTCTTT	CASSLPGQGPANTEAFF
TRBV6-5	TRBJ2-7	TRBD2	.	TGTGCCAGCAGGTTGGAGCGGGGGGGATCCTACGAGCAGTACTTC	CASRLERGGSYEQYF
TRBV28	TRBJ2-1	TRBD2	.	TGTGCCAGCAGTGATGGCGGGACTAGCGGGAGGTGGGATGAGCAGTTCTTC	CASSDGGTSGRWDEQFF
TRBV7-9	TRBJ1-3	.	.	TGTGCCAGCAGCCTATTGAATGGAAACACCATATATTTT	CASSLLNGNTIYF
TRBV5-5	TRBJ2-3	.	few	TGTGCCAGCAGCTTCCACCAGGGAGGACAGTATTTT	CASSFHQGGQYF
TRBV29-1	TRBJ2-5	TRBD2	.	TGCGGCTGGACTAGCGGCCAAGAGACCCAGTACTTC	CGWTSGQETQYF
TRBV4-3	TRBJ2-1	TRBD2	few	TGCGCCAGCAGCCAAGTCCCTAGCGGGGGGGCCAATGAGCAGTTCTTC	CASSQVPSGGANEQFF
TRBV19	TRBJ2-6	.	once	TGTGCCAGTAGGGGGTTGGCTGGGGCCAACGCCCTGACTTTC	CASRGLAGANALTF
TRBV29-1	TRBJ1-1	.	.	TGCAGCGTTGGGGTAGGGCGGGACACTGAAGCTTTCTTT	CSVGVGRDTEAFF
TRBV4-3	TRBJ2-3	TRBD1	.	TGCGCCAGCAGCCAAGACGACAGGGGAAGTACAGATACGCAGTATTTT	CASSQDDRGSTDTQYF
TRBV5-1	TRBJ2-2	TRBD2	.	TGCGCCAGCAGCTTGAGGTCCGGAGCGGGAGGGAACACCGGGGAGCTGTTTTTT	CASSLRSGAGGNTGELFF
TRBV6-6	TRBJ1-2	TRBD1	.	TGTGCCAGCAGCTCAGGGGGCAGCTATGGCTACACCTTC	CASSSGGSYGYTF
TRBV2	TRBJ1-1	.	once	TGTGCCAGCACCCCGACAGAAATGAACACTGAAGCTTTCTTT	CASTPTEMNTEAFF
TRBV2	TRBJ2-3	.	few	TGTGCCAGCGCTGGAGGGCCGGATACGCAGTATTTT	CASAGGPDTQYF
TRBV5-5	TRBJ2-5	TRBD2	few	TGTGCCAGCAGCTTGTTACTAGCGGGAGCCTTCCAAGAGACCCAGTACTTC	CASSLLLAGAFQETQYF
TRBV3-1/TRBV3-2	TRBJ1-2	TRBD1	.	TGTGCCAGCAGCCAGGCTCCCGGGACAGGGAAACCTTTTTGGGGCTACACCTTC	CASSQAPGTGKPFWGYTF
TRBV18	TRBJ1-6	TRBD1	.	TGTGCCAGCTCCCAACAGGGGGCTTCCTATAATTCACCCCTCCACTTT	CASSQQGASYNSPLHF
TRBV7-3	TRBJ2-1	.	.	TGTGCCAGCAGCTTAAGGGTCCGGGAAGGGCAGTTCTTC	CASSLRVREGQFF
TRBV9	TRBJ1-1	.	.	TGTGCCAGCAGCGTAGGTCCGGTCCCGAACACTGAAGCTTTCTTT	CASSVGPVPNTEAFF
TRBV5-5	TRBJ2-1	TRBD2	few	TGTGCCAGCAGCTTGGGACTAGCGGGAGTGGATGAGCAGTTCTTC	CASSLGLAGVDEQFF
TRBV4-1	TRBJ2-2	.	.	TGCGCCAGCAGCCAAGGATTTCGGGACACCGGGGAGCTGTTTTTT	CASSQGFRDTGELFF
TRBV7-9	TRBJ2-1	TRBD2	.	TGTGCCAGCAGCTTTGGAGCGGGAAGATACAATGAGCAGTTCTTC	CASSFGAGRYNEQFF
TRBV12-3/TRBV12-4	TRBJ1-2	.	.	TGTGCCAGCAGTTTAAACACAAACTATGGCTACACCTTC	CASSLNTNYGYTF